A selection of T cell receptor beta chains follows, all from one sample in a study of shared clonotypes between healthy human individuals. Libraries were prepared by immunoSEQ multiplex PCR; TCRdb keeps only in-frame clonotypes and omits some of them. This table holds around 2.1 million clones, 85% to 95% found once. The sample taken for sequencing was naive CD8+ T cells from PBMCs. The origin of the receptors is a young man in good health. Some clones in this sample may be carry-over from other donors' samples. The CDR3 runs from the conserved cysteine through the conserved F or W. A D gene is named only where the DNA matches it firmly. A row's size may be missing; if present it is once, few, many or a size class.

J gene | clone size | D gene | V gene | CDR3 DNA | CDR3 protein
TRBJ2-7 | NA | TRBD1 | TRBV9 | TGTGCCAGCAGCCCCGGGACAGAGCACCACGAGCAGTACTTC | CASSPGTEHHEQYF
TRBJ2-1 | once | NA | TRBV19 | TGTGCCAGTAGTTCCGGGACCGAAGGGGATGAGCTCTACAATGAGCAGTTCTTC | CASSSGTEGDELYNEQFF
TRBJ1-2 | NA | TRBD1 | TRBV5-1 | TGCGCCAGCAGAGGACAGGATGGCTACACCTTC | CASRGQDGYTF
TRBJ2-1 | NA | TRBD1 | TRBV7-9 | TGTGCCAGCAGCTCGGGACAGGGGGAAGCCTACAATGAGCAGTTCTTC | CASSSGQGEAYNEQFF
TRBJ2-7 | NA | NA | TRBV5-4 | TGTGCCAGCAGCTTGGCAGAGGCCTCCTACGAGCAGTACTTC | CASSLAEASYEQYF
TRBJ2-1 | once | TRBD2 | TRBV6-4 | TGTGCCAGCCGACTTCTAGCGGGTGGGAACAATGAGCAGTTCTTC | CASRLLAGGNNEQFF
TRBJ2-7 | NA | TRBD1 | TRBV10-2 | TGCGCCAGCAGTGATGGAATTGTCGACAGGGGCCTCGCCGAGCAGTACTTC | CASSDGIVDRGLAEQYF
TRBJ2-1 | NA | NA | TRBV5-4 | TGTGCCAGCAGTCTGGGGCTAGATCTTGGGAATGAGCAGTTCTTC | CASSLGLDLGNEQFF
TRBJ2-7 | NA | TRBD2 | TRBV6-1 | TGTGCCAGCAGTGAAGCGGCTATGTGGTCCCTTACTAGCGGGTCCTACGAGCAGTACTTC | CASSEAAMWSLTSGSYEQYF
TRBJ2-1 | NA | NA | TRBV6-4 | TGTGCCAGCAACTCTGGACAGATTAATGAGCAGTTCTTC | CASNSGQINEQFF
TRBJ2-3 | NA | NA | TRBV4-2 | TGTGCCAGCAGCCAGATCTCTCCCTCGGGGGATACGCAGTATTTT | CASSQISPSGDTQYF
TRBJ2-1 | NA | TRBD2 | TRBV27 | TGTGCCAGCAGTTGGGGTAGCGGGATATCCTACAATGAGCAGTTCTTC | CASSWGSGISYNEQFF
TRBJ2-7 | NA | NA | TRBV19 | TGTGCCAGTAGTATGGGTGGGGCCAGACCCTACGAGCAGTACTTC | CASSMGGARPYEQYF
TRBJ2-7 | NA | NA | TRBV28 | TGTGCCAGCTCCCAGAGTAACGAGCAGTACTTC | CASSQSNEQYF
TRBJ2-2 | NA | TRBD2 | TRBV28 | TGTGCCAGCACCTCGCTAGCGGGAGACACCGGGGAGCTGTTTTTT | CASTSLAGDTGELFF
TRBJ2-5 | NA | TRBD2 | TRBV18 | TGTGCCTCAACGGGACTAGCGGGAGTCGAGACCCAGTACTTC | CASTGLAGVETQYF
TRBJ1-4 | NA | NA | TRBV10-3 | TGTGCCATCAGTGGAGGGGATGAAAAACTGTTTTTT | CAISGGDEKLFF
TRBJ2-7 | NA | NA | TRBV28 | TGTGCCAGCACTCAAGGGGGCGAGCAGTACTTC | CASTQGGEQYF
TRBJ2-7 | NA | NA | TRBV11-2 | TGTGCCAGCAGCTTTGGGGGAGGCGAGCAGTACTTC | CASSFGGGEQYF
TRBJ1-5 | few | NA | TRBV7-8 | TGTGCCAGCAGCTTAGACGAGGGGAATCAGCCCCAGCATTTT | CASSLDEGNQPQHF
TRBJ2-7 | few | TRBD2 | TRBV4-2 | TGTGCCAGCAGCCAAGATCGGGGACTAGAGGTTGGGGAGCAGTACTTC | CASSQDRGLEVGEQYF
TRBJ2-7 | NA | NA | TRBV4-1 | TGCGCCAGCAGCCCCCGTCATCAGTACGAGCAGTACTTC | CASSPRHQYEQYF
TRBJ2-2 | NA | TRBD1 | TRBV9 | TGTGCCAGCAGCGTGGGGTATCAGGGGGCATTCGGGGAGCTGTTTTTT | CASSVGYQGAFGELFF
TRBJ2-1 | NA | TRBD2 | TRBV25-1 | TGTGCCAGTGGACTAGCGGGAGGGCCCTTCAATGAGCAGTTCTTC | CASGLAGGPFNEQFF
TRBJ1-2 | NA | NA | TRBV28 | TGTGCCAGCAGGGCCCTGAACTATGGCTACACCTTC | CASRALNYGYTF
TRBJ2-7 | once | TRBD1 | TRBV5-6 | TGTGCCACCCAAAACCTGGGACAGGGGGCATCCTACGAGCAGTACTTC | CATQNLGQGASYEQYF
TRBJ1-2 | NA | NA | TRBV19 | TGTGCCAGTAGTCCCCAAGGGACACTCTATGGCTACACCTTC | CASSPQGTLYGYTF
TRBJ1-4 | NA | TRBD1 | TRBV13 | TGTGCCAGCAGCCCGTTTAGAACAGGGGGCACAACTAATGAAAAACTGTTTTTT | CASSPFRTGGTTNEKLFF
TRBJ2-1 | NA | NA | TRBV27 | TGTGCCAGCAGTTATCGGGATCGGTACAATGAGCAGTTCTTC | CASSYRDRYNEQFF
TRBJ2-7 | NA | TRBD1 | TRBV9 | TGTGCCAGCAGCGTAAGGGACAGGGACTACGAGCAGTACTTC | CASSVRDRDYEQYF
TRBJ2-3 | NA | TRBD2 | TRBV28 | TGTGCCAGCACTTTGGGACTAGCGGGAAACACAGATACGCAGTATTTT | CASTLGLAGNTDTQYF
TRBJ1-1 | NA | TRBD1 | TRBV6-6 | TGTGCCACCAGGCGGGACAGGGCCGGTAATGAAGCTTTCTTT | CATRRDRAGNEAFF
TRBJ2-4 | NA | NA | TRBV4-1 | TGCGCCAGCAGCCAAGAGATAGCGGAGGCTCTAGCCAAAAACATTCAGTACTTC | CASSQEIAEALAKNIQYF
TRBJ2-5 | NA | NA | TRBV7-2 | TGTGCCAGCAGCTTACAAAGACAGACTCGCCAAGAGACCCAGTACTTC | CASSLQRQTRQETQYF
TRBJ2-1 | NA | NA | TRBV5-6 | TGTGCCAGCAGCCTACAAACAGGGCGAGGGGTCAATGAGCAGTTCTTC | CASSLQTGRGVNEQFF
TRBJ2-2 | NA | NA | TRBV9 | TGTGCCAGCAGCGTAGGTGGAGCAACCGGGGAGCTGTTTTTT | CASSVGGATGELFF
TRBJ2-2 | NA | NA | TRBV7-3 | TGTGCCAGCAGCTCGGTGAACACCGGGGAGCTGTTTTTT | CASSSVNTGELFF
TRBJ2-3 | NA | NA | TRBV27 | TGTGCCAGCAGTCAACAGGGTCCCCCAGATACGCAGTATTTT | CASSQQGPPDTQYF
TRBJ2-5 | NA | TRBD1 | TRBV29-1 | TGCAGCGGGACAGGGCCCCTAGGGGAGCAGTACTTC | CSGTGPLGEQYF
TRBJ1-4 | NA | TRBD1 | TRBV19 | TGTGCCAGTAGTGGACAGGGGTCGTTTTATGAAAAACTGTTTTTT | CASSGQGSFYEKLFF
TRBJ2-1 | NA | TRBD2 | TRBV6-6 | TGTGCCAGCAGTCTGGGACTAGCGGTATCCGATGAGCAGTTCTTC | CASSLGLAVSDEQFF
TRBJ1-1 | NA | NA | TRBV21-1 | TGTGCCAGCAGCAAAGTGTCAGGGATGAGCACTGAAGCTTTCTTT | CASSKVSGMSTEAFF
TRBJ1-1 | NA | NA | TRBV13 | TGTGCCAGCAGCCCCCAACTACAGGAAGCTTTCTTT | CASSPQLQEAFF
TRBJ2-7 | NA | NA | TRBV10-3 | TGTGCCATCAGTGAGTCGTTGGGTGAGCAGTACTTC | CAISESLGEQYF
TRBJ2-7 | NA | NA | TRBV9 | TGTGCCAGCACCCAGGGGCTAGGAAGTTACGAGCAGTACTTC | CASTQGLGSYEQYF
TRBJ2-1 | NA | NA | TRBV5-3 | TGTGCCAGAAGCTCCAATGAGCAGTTCTTC | CARSSNEQFF
TRBJ2-1 | NA | TRBD2 | TRBV6-5 | TGTGCCAGCAGTTCCGTAGCGGGAGTAAATGAGCAGTTCTTC | CASSSVAGVNEQFF
TRBJ2-1 | NA | TRBD2 | TRBV27 | TGTGCCAGCAGTATCTCACCTAGCGGGAGATTCAATGAGCAGTTCTTC | CASSISPSGRFNEQFF
TRBJ1-4 | NA | NA | TRBV4-3 | TGCGCCAGCAGCCAAGAGTTCGGCCATCGAGGCCTGTTTTTT | CASSQEFGHRGLFF
TRBJ2-7 | NA | TRBD1 | TRBV29-1 | TGCAGCGCTATCATCTTCGGCCTGGACAGGGGAGCGATATTCGGATACGAGCAGTACTTC | CSAIIFGLDRGAIFGYEQYF
TRBJ2-2 | few | TRBD2 | TRBV4-1 | TGCGCCAGCAGCCAAGATCGCAGCGGGAGGCCCGGGGAGCTGTTTTTT | CASSQDRSGRPGELFF
TRBJ2-5 | NA | TRBD2 | TRBV7-9 | TGTGCCAGCAGCCTGCGGGAGGGCCTTGAGACCCAGTACTTC | CASSLREGLETQYF
TRBJ2-7 | NA | TRBD2 | TRBV10-3 | TGTGCCATCCTCGGGGGGTCCGAGCAGTACTTC | CAILGGSEQYF
TRBJ1-1 | NA | NA | TRBV2 | TGTGCCAGCAGTGGGCCCCCCTCAGCGAACACTGAAGCTTTCTTT | CASSGPPSANTEAFF
TRBJ2-5 | NA | NA | TRBV5-1 | TGCGCCAGCAGCGACTCGAGGGGATTGCGTGAGACCCAGTACTTC | CASSDSRGLRETQYF
TRBJ1-1 | few | TRBD1 | TRBV29-1 | TGCAGCGTTGAAAGTGATAGGGGGCCTGAAGCTTTCTTT | CSVESDRGPEAFF
TRBJ1-2 | NA | NA | TRBV20-1 | TGCAGTGCTAATAGAGGCTACACCTTC | CSANRGYTF
TRBJ1-5 | NA | NA | TRBV11-1 | TGTGCCAGCAGCTTAGACGCCAGGGCGGGTCAGCCCCAGCATTTT | CASSLDARAGQPQHF